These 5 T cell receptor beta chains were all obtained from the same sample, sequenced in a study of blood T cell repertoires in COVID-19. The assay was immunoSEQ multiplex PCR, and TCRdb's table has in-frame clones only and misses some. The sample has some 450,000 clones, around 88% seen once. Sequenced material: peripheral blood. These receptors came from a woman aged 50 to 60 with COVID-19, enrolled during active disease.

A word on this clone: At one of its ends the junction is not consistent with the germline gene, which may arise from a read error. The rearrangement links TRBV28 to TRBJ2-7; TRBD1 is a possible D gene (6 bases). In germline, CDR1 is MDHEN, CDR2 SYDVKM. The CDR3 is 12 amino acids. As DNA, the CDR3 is TGTGCCAGCAGTTTCGTAAACAGGGCCAACGACTTC. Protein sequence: CASSFVNRANDF.

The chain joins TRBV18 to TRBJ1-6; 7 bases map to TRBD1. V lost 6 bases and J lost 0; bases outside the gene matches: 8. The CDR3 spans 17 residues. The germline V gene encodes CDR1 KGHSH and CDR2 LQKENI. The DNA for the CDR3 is TGTGCCAGCTCCCACGACAGGGAGAGCTCCTATAATTCACCCCTCCACTTT. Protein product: CASSHDRESSYNSPLHF.

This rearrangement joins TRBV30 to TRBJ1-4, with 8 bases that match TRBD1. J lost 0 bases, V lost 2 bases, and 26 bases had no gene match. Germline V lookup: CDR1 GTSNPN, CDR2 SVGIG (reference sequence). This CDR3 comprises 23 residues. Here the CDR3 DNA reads TGTGCCTGGAGTCCGTACGAGGGACAGGCCTTCACCAAGGGGTTTGCAACTAATGAAAAACTGTTTTTT. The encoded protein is CAWSPYEGQAFTKGFATNEKLFF.

CDR3 amino acids: CAISDPGRDTDTQYF. The CDR3 DNA reads as TGTGCCATCAGTGACCCCGGACGGGACACAGATACGCAGTATTTT. The chain employs TRBV10-3 and TRBJ2-3; D possibly corresponds to TRBD2 (5 bases). In germline, CDR1 is ENHRY, CDR2 SYGVKD. The CDR3 is 15 residues long. V was trimmed by 3 bases and J by 2 bases, leaving 12 bases between them.

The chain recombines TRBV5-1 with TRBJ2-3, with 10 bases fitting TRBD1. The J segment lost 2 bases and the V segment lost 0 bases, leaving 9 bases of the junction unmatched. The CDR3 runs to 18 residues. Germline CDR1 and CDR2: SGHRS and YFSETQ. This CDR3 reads CASSLGQGAPNPTDTQYF. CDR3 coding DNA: TGCGCCAGCAGCTTGGGACAGGGGGCCCCGAATCCCACAGATACGCAGTATTTT.